The 32 T cell receptor beta chains listed next were all sequenced from one sample in a study of early T cells in non-severe SARS-CoV-2 infection. Using its own MiXCR run on the 5' RACE reads, TCRdb lists one record per CDR3 protein. This sample has tens of thousands of distinct CDR3 sequences; roughly 8.8% occur once, and the top ten carry about 20%. The sample taken for sequencing was whole blood. The receptors were sampled from an adult who was a healthcare worker with PCR-confirmed SARS-CoV-2 infection or an uninfected control (not recorded which).

This clonotype showed up many times. V and J are TRBV7-9 and TRBJ2-7; the match to TRBD1 covers 7 bases. The V and J ends lost 5 bases and 4 bases, in that order; junction bases with no gene match: 5. CDR1 is SEHNR, CDR2 FQNEAQ, per germline (reference sequence). The CDR3 has 13 residues. Written as DNA, the CDR3 is TGTGCCAGCAGCAGATCACAGGGGTACGAGCAGTACTTC. Translating gives CASSRSQGYEQYF.

This clonotype was observed a handful of times. V is TRBV11-3 and J is TRBJ2-1; 9 bases are shared with TRBD2. The V gene's germline CDR1 is SGHNT and CDR2 YENEEA. This CDR3 region has 16 residues. V shed 5 bases, J shed 0 bases, and the junction held 5 bases outside the gene matches. Here the CDR3 reads CASSVAGALSYNEQFF. The CDR3 coding sequence is TGTGCCAGCAGCGTAGCGGGGGCCCTCTCCTACAATGAGCAGTTCTTC.

This clonotype was seen a few times. In DNA form, the CDR3 reads TGTGCCAGCTCACCAAGTCAGCGCACTGAAGCTTTCTTT. Translated, it gives CASSPSQRTEAFF. The chain joins TRBV18 to TRBJ1-1; no clear D gene. The CDR3 runs 13 residues. From germline, CDR1 is KGHSH and CDR2 LQKENI. V gave up 2 bases and J gave up 4 bases, with 8 bases separating them.

This clonotype occurred many times. The chain employs TRBV12-5 and TRBJ2-5; D is uncertain. CDR1 is LGHNT and CDR2 is FRNRAP in the germline V gene. The ends were cut back, 6 bases at V and 4 bases at J, with 6 bases in the middle. This CDR3 has 11 residues. The CDR3 here is CASGVIETQYF. The CDR3, as DNA: TGTGCTAGTGGCGTTATAGAGACCCAGTACTTC. Based on the CDR3 plus reference TRBV12-5 and TRBJ2-5, the full variable domain is DARVTQTPRHKVTEMGQEVTMRCQPILGHNTVFWYRQTMMQGLELLAYFRNRAPLDDSGMPKDRFSAEMPDATLATLKIQPSEPRDSAVYFCASGVIETQYFGPGTRLLVL.

At least ten counts were recorded for this clonotype. The chain combines TRBV3-1 with TRBJ1-3; no firm D call. The CDR3 is 17 residues long. Between the trimmed V and J ends, which lost 0 bases and 0 bases, there was a span of 12 bases. Germline CDR1 and CDR2: LGHDT and YNNKEL (reference sequence). The CDR3 region is CASSQDRDVVSGNTIYF. The CDR3 nucleotides read TGTGCCAGCAGCCAAGATAGAGATGTCGTCTCTGGAAACACCATATATTTT.

This clonotype was counted ten times or more. This chain links TRBV15 with TRBJ1-5; D remains unclear. The V and J ends lost 7 bases and 6 bases respectively, with 16 bases between them. Germline CDR1 is LNHNV and CDR2 is YYDKDF (reference sequence). There are 14 residues in the CDR3. CDR3 DNA: TGTGCCACCACGAATCTCCCAAGGACTCAGCCCCAGCATTTT. It specifies CATTNLPRTQPQHF.

In this sample, this clonotype turned up a few times. V is TRBV12-3 or TRBV12-4 and J is TRBJ2-4; D is possibly TRBD2 (6 bases). The CDR3 is made up of 14 amino acids. Trimming left V 3 bases short and J 6 bases short, with 12 bases between. The CDR3 loop reads CASSFGRQTNIQYF. CDR3 DNA sequence: TGTGCCAGCAGTTTTGGGAGGCAGACAAACATTCAGTACTTC.

This clonotype was observed a few times. The chain links TRBV5-6 to TRBJ1-5; D is uncertain. The CDR3 has 13 residues. V lost 2 bases to trimming and J lost 1 base, with 4 bases between them. Germline V gene sequence: CDR1 SGHDT, CDR2 YYEEEE. The CDR3 here is CASSFGSNQPQHF. DNA of the CDR3: TGTGCCAGCAGCTTCGGGAGCAATCAGCCCCAGCATTTT. The full variable domain, rest sourced from reference TRBV5-6 and TRBJ1-5, is DAGVTQSPTHLIKTRGQQVTLRCSPKSGHDTVSWYQQALGQGPQFIFQYYEEEERQRGNFPDRFSGHQFPNYSSELNVNALLLGDSALYLCASSFGSNQPQHFGDGTRLSIL.

At least ten counts were recorded for this clonotype. The chain employs TRBV29-1 and TRBJ1-1; TRBD1 matches 8 bases. CDR1 is SQVTM and CDR2 is ANQGSEA in the germline V gene. This CDR3 contains 14 residues. The V and J ends lost 5 bases and 4 bases, in that order; junction bases with no gene match: 9. The DNA for the CDR3 is TGCAGCGTTTCCCCGACAGGGGTATCCACTGAAGCTTTCTTT. Translating gives CSVSPTGVSTEAFF.

There are a few counts of this clonotype. The chain recombines TRBV19 with TRBJ1-5, with 7 bases identical to TRBD1. With V trimmed by 1 base and J by 6 bases, 6 bases remained unmatched. The CDR3 totals 15 residues. CDR1 and CDR2 from the germline V gene are LNHDA and SQIVND (reference sequence). In DNA, the CDR3 is TGTGCCAGTAGTATAGCCAGGGGGATGACTCAGCCCCAGCATTTT. This encodes CASSIARGMTQPQHF.

This clonotype was counted a few times. This chain uses TRBV5-5 with TRBJ2-2; D could derive from TRBD1 or TRBD2 (5 bases each). The germline V gene has CDR1 SGHKS and CDR2 YYEKEE (reference sequence). This CDR3 comprises 17 residues. V was pared by 4 bases and J by 2 bases, with 18 bases between. CDR3 sequence (DNA): TGTGCCAGCAGCCGTGCCGGGACCAACCTTAACACCGGGGAGCTGTTTTTT. Protein: CASSRAGTNLNTGELFF. The complete variable domain, with remaining parts taken from reference TRBV5-5 and TRBJ2-2, reads DAGVTQSPTHLIKTRGQQVTLRCSPISGHKSVSWYQQVLGQGPQFIFQYYEKEERGRGNFPDRFSARQFPNYSSELNVNALLLGDSALYLCASSRAGTNLNTGELFFGEGSRLTVL.

The V gene is TRBV6-5, the J gene TRBJ2-3; 11 bases agree with TRBD2. V was clipped by 0 bases and J by 8 bases; unmatched bases: 16. CDR1 and CDR2 (germline): MNHEY, SVGAGI. The CDR3 spans 19 residues. CDR3 in amino acids: CASSYSGGTSGAGVATQYF. The CDR3 bases are TGTGCCAGCAGTTACTCGGGGGGGACTAGCGGCGCTGGGGTGGCTACGCAGTATTTT.

A single count supports this clonotype. The chain is built from TRBV3-1 and TRBJ2-7; the match to TRBD2 covers 7 bases. The CDR3 has 15 amino acids. CDR1 is LGHDT and CDR2 is YNNKEL in the germline V gene (reference sequence). The V and J ends lost 1 base and 3 bases, in that order; junction bases with no gene match: 6. The CDR3 reads CASSQVPGRYYEQYF. The CDR3, as DNA: TGTGCCAGCAGCCAAGTCCCCGGGAGGTACTACGAGCAGTACTTC.

The chain joins TRBV7-8 to TRBJ2-4; D remains ambiguous. Germline V gene data show CDR1 as SGHVS and CDR2 as FQNEAQ. Trimming took off 5 bases at V and 1 base at J, with 15 bases between the two ends. The CDR3 has 16 residues. The CDR3 here is CASSATRVVAKNIQYF. CDR3 sequence (DNA): TGTGCCAGCAGCGCCACCCGGGTCGTGGCCAAAAACATTCAGTACTTC.

This clonotype was observed at least ten times. The chain has TRBV10-2 and TRBJ1-1, with D hard to call. Germline V CDR1 and CDR2: WSHSY, SAAADI. V was cut by 0 bases and J by 1 base, with 12 bases left in between. The length of the CDR3 is 16 residues. CDR3: CASSESGPMGNTEAFF. The CDR3 region has the DNA TGCGCCAGCAGTGAGTCGGGCCCAATGGGGAACACTGAAGCTTTCTTT.

This clonotype was seen only a few times. The J gene is TRBJ1-1, the V gene TRBV5-1; D unclear. The CDR3 has 14 residues. The V end was cut by 0 bases, the J end by 1 base, with 7 bases between. Germline CDR1 SGHRS, CDR2 YFSETQ. CDR3 amino acids: CASSLAHRNTEAFF. For the CDR3, the DNA is TGCGCCAGCAGCTTGGCGCACAGGAACACTGAAGCTTTCTTT.

This clonotype showed up just a few times. The rearrangement uses TRBV12-3 or TRBV12-4 and TRBJ1-2; D may be TRBD1 (6 bases). Trimming shortened V by 4 bases and J by 4 bases, and 10 bases separated the two germline ends. This CDR3 comprises 13 residues. The DNA of the CDR3 is TGTGCCAGCAGTTCAGGGGAAAGCTATGGCTACACCTTC. Protein: CASSSGESYGYTF.

This clonotype has just a few counts. V gene TRBV7-9 combines with J gene TRBJ1-1; D call uncertain. The CDR3 runs 11 residues. V shed 3 bases and J shed 4 bases, with 3 bases lying between them. In germline, CDR1 is SEHNR, CDR2 FQNEAQ (reference sequence). CDR3 in DNA: TGTGCCAGCAGCTTTGGCACTGAAGCTTTCTTT. The encoded protein is CASSFGTEAFF.

In this sample, this clonotype turned up a few times. The CDR3 DNA reads TGCGCCAGCAGCTTACCAGGGGAGGGGACTGAAGCTTTCTTT. It yields the protein CASSLPGEGTEAFF. The chain recombines TRBV5-1 with TRBJ1-1; possibly TRBD1 for D (6 bases). The germline CDR1 and CDR2 sequences are SGHRS and YFSETQ. This CDR3 comprises 14 residues. V lost 2 bases to trimming and J lost 5 bases, with 13 bases between them.

This clonotype came up a few times. This sequence may be a read error, since a much larger clone differs from it by one base. The chain employs TRBV6-1 and TRBJ2-1; D tentatively fits TRBD1 or TRBD2 (5 bases each). The V gene's germline CDR1 is MNHNS and CDR2 SASEGT. CDR3 length: 18 residues. For the CDR3, the DNA is TGTGCCAGCAGTGACGTTAAGTTTGTGGGGGAGTCCTACAATGAGCAGCTCTTC. Translating gives CASSDVKFVGESYNEQLF.

This clonotype has at least ten counts. The chain joins TRBV19 to TRBJ1-4; D ambiguous. Trimming stripped 7 bases from V and 0 bases from J, with 9 bases between. Germline loops: CDR1 LNHDA, CDR2 SQIVND (reference sequence). CDR3 length: 14 amino acids. In nucleotides, the CDR3 is TGTGCCAGTAAGAGGCCCGCAACTAATGAAAAACTGTTTTTT. Its translation is CASKRPATNEKLFF.

The table lists this clonotype with many counts. This chain uses TRBV7-9 with TRBJ1-5; D is ambiguous. The CDR3 consists of 12 residues. Trimming pared 3 bases from V and 3 bases from J, leaving 3 bases between. Germline assignment: CDR1 SEHNR and CDR2 FQNEAQ (reference sequence). CDR3 nucleotides: TGTGCCAGCAGCTTGGCCAATCAGCCCCAGCATTTT. Protein product: CASSLANQPQHF.

The CDR3 bases are TGTGCCAGCAGGCAGCGGGGGGCCTACACAGATACGCAGTATTTT. Protein: CASRQRGAYTDTQYF. This rearrangement joins TRBV25-1 to TRBJ2-3; 9 bases line up with TRBD2. Trimming cost V 6 bases and J 2 bases; bases outside gene matches: 6. The germline V gene encodes CDR1 MGHDK and CDR2 SYGVNS. There are 15 residues in the CDR3.

This clonotype has a handful of counts. The CDR3 DNA is TGTGCCAGCAGTCTTAGGGACGACACCGGGGAGCTGTTTTTT. It yields the protein CASSLRDDTGELFF. The chain joins TRBV12-3 or TRBV12-4 to TRBJ2-2, with D perhaps matching TRBD1 or TRBD2 (5 bases each). The CDR3 runs to 14 residues. V gave up 5 bases and J gave up 3 bases, with 10 bases separating them.

This chain joins TRBV4-2 and TRBJ1-3, with 7 bases aligning to TRBD1. Germline CDR1 LGHNA, CDR2 YNFKEQ. This CDR3 is built from 16 residues. V was pared by 0 bases and J by 0 bases, with 2 bases of the junction left unmatched. The CDR3, as DNA: TGTGCCAGCAGCCAAGAAAACAGGGGCTCTGGAAACACCATATATTTT. Translating gives CASSQENRGSGNTIYF.

This clonotype was detected ten times or more. The chain links TRBV12-3 or TRBV12-4 to TRBJ2-1; D gene uncertain. The CDR3 has 12 amino acids. Trimming removed 1 base from V and 5 bases from J, with 3 bases in between. CDR3 DNA sequence: TGTGCCAGCAGTTTAGACGACAATGAGCAGTTCTTC. Translated, it gives CASSLDDNEQFF.

In this sample, this clonotype turned up a few times. V gene TRBV3-1 combines with J gene TRBJ1-2, with 7 bases that match TRBD1. The CDR3 loop spans 13 amino acids. CDR1 LGHDT and CDR2 YNNKEL come from the germline V gene (reference sequence). Trimming at V came to 3 bases and at J to 5 bases, leaving 3 bases not matched to a gene. The CDR3 DNA sequence: TGTGCCAGCAGCCAGCAGGGGGAGTATGGCTACACCTTC. Translation: CASSQQGEYGYTF. The full variable domain, with the rest looked up from reference TRBV3-1 and TRBJ1-2, is DTAVSQTPKYLVTQMGNDKSIKCEQNLGHDTMYWYKQDSKKFLKIMFSYNNKELIINETVPNRFSPKSPDKAHLNLHINSLELGDSAVYFCASSQQGEYGYTFGSGTRLTVV.

This clonotype appeared a single time. One end of the junction is discordant with germline, which a read error may explain. The chain carries TRBV9 and TRBJ1-5; D gene uncertain. CDR3 length: 15 residues. CDR1 is SGDLS and CDR2 is YYNGEE in the germline V gene. The CDR3 coding sequence is TGTACCAGCAGCGTAGACGGGCGTAGCAATCAGCCCCAGCATTTT. Its translation is CTSSVDGRSNQPQHF.

This clonotype was seen at least ten times. The chain uses TRBV6-6 and TRBJ2-2, with 7 bases fitting TRBD1. The ends lost 3 bases at V and 8 bases at J; junction bases unmatched: 6. Germline CDR1 reads MNHNY; CDR2 reads SVGAGI (reference sequence). There are 14 residues in the CDR3. The DNA for the CDR3 is TGTGCCAGCAGTTATGGGACAGTAGAAGGGGAGCTGTTTTTT. Protein product: CASSYGTVEGELFF.

This clonotype has only a few counts. This chain joins TRBV7-9 and TRBJ2-3; D gene uncertain. The germline gives CDR1 SEHNR, CDR2 FQNEAQ (reference sequence). Trimming took off 0 bases at V and 6 bases at J, with 7 bases between the two ends. The CDR3 loop spans 13 amino acids. The DNA of the CDR3 is TGTGCCAGCAGCTTAGCCCAGTGGGATACGCAGTATTTT. Its translation is CASSLAQWDTQYF.

This clonotype was detected only a few times. The chain has TRBV3-1 and TRBJ1-6; no firm D call. V was trimmed by 1 base and J by 7 bases, leaving 8 bases between them. This CDR3 has 14 residues. Per the germline V gene, CDR1 is LGHDT and CDR2 is YNNKEL (reference sequence). The CDR3 DNA reads as TGTGCCAGCAGCCAAGCGTCGGAGAATTCACCCCTCCACTTT. This gives the protein CASSQASENSPLHF.

There are many counts of this clonotype. The chain is built from TRBV11-2 and TRBJ1-5; D gene ambiguous. This CDR3 is built from 13 residues. CDR1 and CDR2 from the germline V gene are SGHAT and FQNNGV. The V and J ends lost 5 bases and 1 base respectively, with 6 bases between them. This chain's CDR3 is CASSTDSNQPQHF. Written as DNA, the CDR3 is TGTGCCAGCAGCACCGACAGCAATCAGCCCCAGCATTTT.